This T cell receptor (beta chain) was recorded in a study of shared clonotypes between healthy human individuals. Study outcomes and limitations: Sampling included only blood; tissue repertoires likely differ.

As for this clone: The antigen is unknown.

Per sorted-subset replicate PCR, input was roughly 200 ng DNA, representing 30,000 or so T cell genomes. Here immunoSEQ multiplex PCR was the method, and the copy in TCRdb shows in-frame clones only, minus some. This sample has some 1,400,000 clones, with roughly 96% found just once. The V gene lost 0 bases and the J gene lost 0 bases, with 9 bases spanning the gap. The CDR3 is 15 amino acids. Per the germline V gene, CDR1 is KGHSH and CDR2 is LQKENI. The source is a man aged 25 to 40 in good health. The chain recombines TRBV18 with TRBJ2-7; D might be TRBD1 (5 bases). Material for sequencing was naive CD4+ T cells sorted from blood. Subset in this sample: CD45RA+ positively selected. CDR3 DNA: TGTGCCAGCTCACCACCTGGGGCCAGCTCCTACGAGCAGTACTTC. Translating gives CASSPPGASSYEQYF.